Listed below are T cell receptor beta chains from one sample, sequenced in a study of cytomegalovirus exposure and HLA in healthy donors. The data were produced by immunoSEQ multiplex PCR, yet TCRdb's version contains in-frame clones alone and is incomplete. The table includes under 150,000 clones, approximately 90% detected once. The sequenced material came from PBMCs. The receptors derive from a man between 18 and 35 years old in good health and CMV-seronegative. The CDR3 runs from the conserved cysteine through the conserved F or W. Fields, in order: D gene, V gene, J gene, clone size, CDR3 DNA, CDR3 protein. D genes are given only for firm matches. The size entry is marked missing in some rows and otherwise reads once, few, many or a size class.

>TRBD1|TRBV19|TRBJ1-2|.
TGTGCCAGCGGAGACAGGGTGGTCTATGGCTACACCTTC
CASGDRVVYGYTF
>TRBD1|TRBV7-9|TRBJ1-2|.
TGTGCCAGCAGCTTACTAGGACAGGCGGCACCTGGCTACACCTTC
CASSLLGQAAPGYTF
>.|TRBV30|TRBJ2-1|.
TGTGCCTGGAGTCCAATCGGGACACGGGGAAACAATGAGCAGTTCTTC
CAWSPIGTRGNNEQFF
>TRBD2|TRBV7-2|TRBJ2-4|.
TGTGCCAGCAGCCGCCTGACTAGCGGAAAAAACATTCAGTACTTC
CASSRLTSGKNIQYF
>TRBD1|TRBV30|TRBJ1-1|.
TGTGCCTGGAGTTGGACGGGGACAGGGAACACTGAAGCTTTCTTT
CAWSWTGTGNTEAFF
>TRBD1|TRBV6-5|TRBJ2-2|.
TGTGCCAGCAGTCAGGGGGCGGTGGCCGGGGAGCTGTTTTTT
CASSQGAVAGELFF
>TRBD2|TRBV27|TRBJ2-1|.
TGTGCCAGCAGTTTTGAGCTAGCGGGAGCCAATGAGCAGTTCTTC
CASSFELAGANEQFF
>TRBD1|TRBV2|TRBJ1-2|.
TGTGCCAGCAGTGCGAAGACAGGGGGCGTCTCTGGCTACACCTTC
CASSAKTGGVSGYTF
>.|TRBV9|TRBJ2-7|few
TGTGCCAGCAGCGTAGGCGGGGTAACCGAGCAGTACTTC
CASSVGGVTEQYF
>TRBD2|TRBV28|TRBJ2-3|.
TGTGCCAGCAGTTTATTAGCGGGGACAGATACGCAGTATTTT
CASSLLAGTDTQYF
>.|TRBV18|TRBJ2-1|.
TGTGCCAGCTCCTCCGAGGAGGGCAATGAGCAGTTCTTC
CASSSEEGNEQFF
>.|TRBV21-1|TRBJ2-5|.
TGTGCCAGCGCGCTAGTTGGACTAGCGGGACAAGAGACCCAGTACTTC
CASALVGLAGQETQYF
>TRBD1|TRBV11-3|TRBJ1-1|.
TGTGCCAGCAGCTCGAGCGGTGACGGGACAGGGGTTACTGAAGCTTTCTTT
CASSSSGDGTGVTEAFF
>TRBD2|TRBV13|TRBJ2-5|.
TGTGCCAGCAGCTTGGGGACTAGCGGGGGCCCAGAGACCCAGTACTTC
CASSLGTSGGPETQYF
>.|TRBV6-1|TRBJ1-3|.
TGTGCCAGCAGTGAAGATATGGGACTCCGGAACACCATATATTTT
CASSEDMGLRNTIYF
>.|TRBV5-1|TRBJ1-2|.
TGCGCCAGCAGCTTGGGGGGCTTCGGCAACTATGGCTACACCTTC
CASSLGGFGNYGYTF
>.|TRBV2|TRBJ2-1|.
TGTGCCAGCAGTGAAGATAGGGGGTACAATGAGCAGTTCTTC
CASSEDRGYNEQFF
>TRBD1|TRBV4-1|TRBJ1-6|.
TGCGCCAGCAGCGGACGACAGGGTTCAAATTCACCCCTCCACTTT
CASSGRQGSNSPLHF
>.|TRBV27|TRBJ2-1|.
TGTGCCAGCAGTTTAGCTATTCTTAGCGCAGTATACAATGAGCAGTTCTTC
CASSLAILSAVYNEQFF
>TRBD1|TRBV18|TRBJ2-3|.
TGTGCCAGCTCCGGACAGGCGGGTAGCACAGATACGCAGTATTTT
CASSGQAGSTDTQYF
>.|TRBV4-3|TRBJ2-1|.
TGCGCCAGCAGCCAAGAGATTAGCGGCTCCTACAATGAGCAGTTCTTC
CASSQEISGSYNEQFF
>.|TRBV7-9|TRBJ1-2|.
TGTGCCAGCAGCCCCGGGGGATCCGCGGGGGCGGGGGGCTATGGCTACACCTTC
CASSPGGSAGAGGYGYTF
>TRBD1|TRBV6-1|TRBJ1-1|.
TGTGCCAGCAGTGAAGCCCTATGGACAGGAATTGAAGCTTTCTTT
CASSEALWTGIEAFF
>TRBD1|TRBV5-4|TRBJ1-2|once
TGTGCCAGCAGCTTGGAAGAAGGGACAGTGGGCTACACCTTC
CASSLEEGTVGYTF
>.|TRBV6-4|TRBJ2-1|.
TGTGCCAGCAGTTATTTCGCGGGCAGCCTAGACAATGAGCAGTTCTTC
CASSYFAGSLDNEQFF
>TRBD1|TRBV9|TRBJ2-7|.
TGTGCCAGCAGCGTGGGGGGACAGGGCCTATCCTACGAGCAGTACTTC
CASSVGGQGLSYEQYF
>.|TRBV5-4|TRBJ1-1|.
TGTGCCAGCAGCTATGGAACAGGGAGGGTTTTCTTT
CASSYGTGRVFF
>.|TRBV5-1|TRBJ1-2|.
TGCGCCAGCAGCTGGACTGATAACTATGGCTACACCTTC
CASSWTDNYGYTF
>TRBD1|TRBV5-3|TRBJ2-7|.
TGTGCCAGAAGTCATTCCGGGACAGTAGCCTACGAGCAGTACTTC
CARSHSGTVAYEQYF
>TRBD2|TRBV5-4|TRBJ2-1|.
TGTGCCAGCAGCCCTACTAGCGGGTCGGGCAATGAGCAGTTCTTC
CASSPTSGSGNEQFF
>TRBD2|TRBV9|TRBJ2-2|.
TGTGCCAGCAGCGTAGGCCCCCGCCCCCGACTAGCGGGGGCCACCGGGGAGCTGTTTTTT
CASSVGPRPRLAGATGELFF